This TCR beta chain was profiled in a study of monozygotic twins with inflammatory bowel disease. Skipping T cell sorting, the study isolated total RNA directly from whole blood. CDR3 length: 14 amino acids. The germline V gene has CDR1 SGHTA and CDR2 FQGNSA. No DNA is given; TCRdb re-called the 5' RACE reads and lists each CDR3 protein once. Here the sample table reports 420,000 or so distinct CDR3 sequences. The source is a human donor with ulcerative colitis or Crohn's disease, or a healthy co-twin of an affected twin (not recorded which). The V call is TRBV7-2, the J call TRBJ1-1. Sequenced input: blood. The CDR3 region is CASSLVTLRTEAFF.